A selection of T cell receptor beta chains follows, all from one sample in a study of T cells expressing NK-cell markers. TCRdb re-called the 5' RACE reads and gives one entry per CDR3 protein, without DNA. Its table lists roughly 280,000 distinct CDR3 sequences. Sequencing input: blood T cells: a sorted CD56 or NKG2C T cell subset, CD4+ or CD8+ T cells, or bulk PBMC T cells (not recorded which). These TCRs come from a man younger than 35 in good health. The CDR3 runs from the conserved cysteine through the conserved F or W. The order of the fields is V gene, J gene, CDR3 protein.

TRBV11-3	TRBJ1-1	CASSGGTGGTEAFF
TRBV5-1	TRBJ2-7	CASSLQALPGLVYEQYF
TRBV7-9	TRBJ1-4	CASSLLGRNEKLFF
TRBV7-9	TRBJ2-1	CASRSLAGGLQGDEQFF
TRBV5-1	TRBJ2-3	CASSPRLAGGTDTQYF
TRBV2	TRBJ2-2	CANKQGAGGTGELFF
TRBV30	TRBJ2-2	CAWSTPGQLETGELFF
TRBV6-1	TRBJ2-7	CASTSGRSYEQYF
TRBV30	TRBJ2-2	CAFRQGTNTGELFF
TRBV7-6	TRBJ2-7	CASSPREDRSYEQYF
TRBV18	TRBJ2-1	CASKRDSSYNEQFF
TRBV5-1	TRBJ1-2	CASSLTLSGYTF
TRBV18	TRBJ1-5	CASSLGQLNNQPQHF
TRBV20-1	TRBJ1-1	CSARAPQRNTEAFF
TRBV6-1	TRBJ1-4	CASSFGTGVEKLFF
TRBV3-1	TRBJ2-3	CASSPLAGGPADTQYF
TRBV20-1	TRBJ2-3	CSARERFPPDTQYF
TRBV21-1	TRBJ2-7	CASRPVPYEQYF
TRBV7-9	TRBJ2-5	CASSTPDSHQETQYF
TRBV20-1	TRBJ2-7	CSARDRVRGQGRYEQYF
TRBV5-4	TRBJ2-3	CASSSDTDTQYF
TRBV5-4	TRBJ2-1	CASSSLDTINEQFF
TRBV5-1	TRBJ1-2	CASSLVSLGQGNYGYTF